The 16 T cell receptor beta chains below were found in one sample sequenced in a study of monozygotic twins with inflammatory bowel disease (dated by TCRdb to the late 2010s). The library came from 5' RACE. The sample was run on an Illumina HiSeq 2500. TCRdb reprocessed the reads and provides one entry for every CDR3 protein sequence; no DNA is given. This sample's table contains about 200,000 distinct CDR3 sequences. 6% to 9% of the sample lies in the top ten. Sequenced sample: blood. These TCRs come from a human donor with ulcerative colitis or Crohn's disease, or a healthy co-twin of an affected twin (not recorded which).

The chain uses TRBV5-5 and TRBJ1-6. Germline CDR1 is SGHKS and CDR2 is YYEKEE (reference sequence). The CDR3 has 17 amino acids. CDR3 amino acids: CASSYDGRKSYNSPLHF.

The chain employs TRBV7-6 and TRBJ2-2. Germline V gives CDR1 SGHVS, CDR2 FNYEAQ. This CDR3 has 16 residues. The CDR3 reads CASSLQIHDNTGELFF.

This chain joins TRBV6-2 or TRBV6-3 and TRBJ2-1; no DNA is available, so the TRBD1 call from TCRdb remains unchecked. Per germline, CDR1 MNHEY and CDR2 SVGEGT. CDR3 length: 13 amino acids. This CDR3 is CASSPNPAGEQFF.

The rearrangement joins TRBV5-5 to TRBJ2-7; TCRdb's D gene call, TRBD2, goes unchecked for lack of DNA. This CDR3 region has 15 residues. CDR1 and CDR2 (germline): SGHKS, YYEKEE (reference sequence). The CDR3 here is CASSFGPVSNYEQYF.

CDR3 sequence: CSAFPGNEQFF. This chain links TRBV20-1 with TRBJ2-1; absent DNA, TCRdb's TRBD1 call cannot be checked. Germline CDR1 DFQATT, CDR2 SNEGSKA (reference sequence). This CDR3 is built from 11 residues.

The gene calls are TRBV11-2 and TRBJ2-5; the D gene TCRdb calls, TRBD2, cannot be checked with no DNA. The CDR3 has 13 amino acids. The germline gives CDR1 SGHAT, CDR2 FQNNGV. CDR3 loop: CASSLRVIKTQYF. Together with reference TRBV11-2 and TRBJ2-5, the CDR3 gives the full variable domain: EAGVAQSPRYKIIEKRQSVAFWCNPISGHATLYWYQQILGQGPKLLIQFQNNGVVDDSQLPKDRFSAERLKGVDSTLKIQPAKLEDSAVYLCASSLRVIKTQYFGPGTRLLVL.

V gene TRBV9 combines with J gene TRBJ2-1. There are 15 residues in the CDR3. Germline V gene sequence: CDR1 SGDLS, CDR2 YYNGEE. The chain's CDR3 is CASSVDGGEYNEQFF.

This chain joins TRBV20-1 and TRBJ1-1; TCRdb's D call of TRBD1 is untestable without DNA. The CDR3 runs 13 residues. Germline V gene lookup returns CDR1 DFQATT and CDR2 SNEGSKA (reference sequence). The CDR3 reads CSAPTSGGTEAFF.

The V gene is TRBV29-1, the J gene TRBJ2-7; there is no DNA to check the TCRdb D call of TRBD2. This CDR3 region has 19 residues. Per germline, CDR1 SQVTM and CDR2 ANQGSEA. CDR3 region: CSVWTLELAGARSLYEQYF.

CDR3 in amino acids: CASSQTAPSFQETQYF. The chain uses TRBV4-1 and TRBJ2-5; TCRdb's assignment of TRBD2 cannot be checked, as there is no DNA. The CDR3 covers 16 residues. Germline V gene sequence: CDR1 MGHRA, CDR2 YSYEKL.

The V gene is TRBV29-1, the J gene TRBJ2-4; TCRdb reports TRBD2, a call that lacks DNA to check it against. Germline values: CDR1 SQVTM, CDR2 ANQGSEA. The CDR3 consists of 16 residues. The CDR3 reads CSVITSGSRAKNIQYF.

The genes are TRBV12-3 or TRBV12-4 and TRBJ2-5; checking the TCRdb D call of TRBD2 is not possible without DNA. The CDR3 consists of 18 residues. This CDR3 reads CASSPSLTSGSVQETQYF.

This CDR3 is CASSQGTGLWAYEQYF. V and J are TRBV18 and TRBJ2-7; the TCRdb call, TRBD1, lacks DNA for checking. Per germline, CDR1 KGHSH and CDR2 LQKENI. This CDR3 has 16 amino acids.

V gene TRBV2 combines with J gene TRBJ2-6; without DNA, the TCRdb call of TRBD1 cannot be checked. Germline V CDR1 and CDR2: SNHLY, FYNNEI. This CDR3 contains 15 residues. CDR3: CASSGRASGANVLTF.

The chain is built from TRBV6-1 and TRBJ2-7; lacking DNA, the TRBD1 call made by TCRdb goes unchecked. The CDR3 is 15 amino acids. Germline V gene sequence: CDR1 MNHNS, CDR2 SASEGT. The CDR3 loop reads CASRIGRWEPGEQYF.

The rearrangement links TRBV6-6 to TRBJ2-6. The CDR3 extends over 13 amino acids. CDR1 is MNHNY and CDR2 is SVGAGI in the germline V gene (reference sequence). CDR3 protein: CASIQSGANVLTF.